The 13 T cell receptor beta chains below were found in one sample sequenced in a study of shared clonotypes between healthy human individuals. It was CD45RO-negative cells, positively selected for CCR7, that made up naive CD8 cells, with terminally differentiated effector memory CD45RA+ cells excluded. Repertoires were generated with immunoSEQ multiplex PCR, while TCRdb's copy carries only in-frame clones and drops some. The table has about 2.1 million clones, about 92% seen once. The sequenced material came from naive CD8+ T cells from PBMCs. These receptors came from a man between 18 and 29 years old in good health. Some clones in this sample may be carry-over from other donors' samples.

For this clone: A much more abundant neighbour one base away suggests this may be a read error. The identical CDR3 is also encoded by other nucleotide sequences in the sample. V is TRBV27 and J is TRBJ2-7, with 7 positions matching TRBD1. The germline gives CDR1 MNHEY, CDR2 SMNVEV (reference sequence). V shed 6 bases and J 2 bases; nucleotides not matched to a gene: 4. This CDR3 is built from 13 residues. CDR3 protein: CASSWDSTYEQYF. As DNA, the CDR3 is TGTGCCAGCAGCTGGGACAGCACCTACGAGCAGTACTTC.

The chain links TRBV10-3 to TRBJ1-1, with D possibly being TRBD1 (6 bases). The CDR3 covers 13 residues. CDR1 and CDR2 from the germline V gene are ENHRY and SYGVKD. Trimming stripped 4 bases from V and 8 bases from J, with 14 bases between. CDR3 in amino acids: CAISVSGAVEAFF. Here the CDR3 DNA reads TGTGCCATCAGTGTTTCAGGGGCGGTCGAAGCTTTCTTT.

This chain links TRBV9 with TRBJ2-6, with D unresolved. CDR3 length: 17 amino acids. Germline CDR1 SGDLS, CDR2 YYNGEE. Trimming removed 3 bases at V and 2 bases at J, with 15 bases between. CDR3 sequence: CASSDALGSPGANVLTF. CDR3 coding DNA: TGTGCCAGCAGCGATGCACTGGGGTCCCCTGGGGCCAACGTCCTGACTTTC.

The chain combines TRBV4-1 with TRBJ1-1, with D unclear. Trimming pared 2 bases from V and 0 bases from J, leaving 7 bases between. The CDR3 loop spans 14 amino acids. Per the germline V gene, CDR1 is MGHRA and CDR2 is YSYEKL. Here the CDR3 reads CASSQYRMNTEAFF. For the CDR3, the DNA is TGCGCCAGCAGCCAATACAGAATGAACACTGAAGCTTTCTTT.

The V call is TRBV4-1, the J call TRBJ2-7; D gene ambiguous. V was clipped by 1 base and J by 2 bases, with 9 bases between them. Germline CDR1 is MGHRA and CDR2 is YSYEKL. This CDR3 contains 14 residues. The DNA for the CDR3 is TGCGCCAGCAGCCAAGGAACAACCACCTACGAGCAGTACTTC. Its protein is CASSQGTTTYEQYF.

The gene calls are TRBV6-1 and TRBJ2-7, with D possibly TRBD1 on 5 matching bases. Germline V gene data show CDR1 as MNHNS and CDR2 as SASEGT. There are 16 residues in the CDR3. V dropped 1 base and J dropped 0 bases, with 13 bases sitting between them. The CDR3 reads CASSEGHRTSSYEQYF. In nucleotides, the CDR3 is TGTGCCAGCAGTGAAGGGCACAGGACGAGCTCCTACGAGCAGTACTTC.

The CDR3 protein is CASSSSPAYEQFF. The CDR3 DNA is TGTGCCAGCAGCTCCTCGCCGGCCTATGAGCAGTTCTTC. This chain links TRBV7-2 with TRBJ2-1; D is uncertain. This CDR3 contains 13 residues. CDR1 and CDR2 from the germline V gene are SGHTA and FQGNSA. V lost 4 bases and J 8 bases, leaving 12 bases between the germline ends.

The V gene is TRBV6-1, the J gene TRBJ2-7; 8 bases map to TRBD1. The ends lost 4 bases at V and 2 bases at J; junction bases unmatched: 7. The CDR3 has 15 amino acids. CDR1 is MNHNS, CDR2 SASEGT, per germline. CDR3 nucleotides: TGTGCCAGCAGTGTCCGGGACAGGACGACCTACGAGCAGTACTTC. It encodes CASSVRDRTTYEQYF.

The chain employs TRBV4-1 and TRBJ1-5; D possibly corresponds to TRBD1 (5 bases). The CDR3 runs to 15 residues. V lost 3 bases to trimming and J lost 0 bases, with 9 bases between them. Germline CDR1 MGHRA, CDR2 YSYEKL. The CDR3: CASSHKDSSNQPQHF. The CDR3 coding sequence is TGCGCCAGCAGCCACAAAGACAGTAGCAATCAGCCCCAGCATTTT.

The V gene is TRBV27, the J gene TRBJ2-2, with 8 bases matching TRBD1. The trim removed 3 bases at V and 2 bases at J, leaving 5 bases unmatched. The germline V gene encodes CDR1 MNHEY and CDR2 SMNVEV (reference sequence). The CDR3 contains 16 residues. This chain's CDR3 is CASSFQGAPNTGELFF. DNA of the CDR3: TGTGCCAGCAGTTTCCAGGGGGCCCCCAACACCGGGGAGCTGTTTTTT.

The genes are TRBV28 and TRBJ2-4; D unclear. Trimming removed 4 bases from V and 0 bases from J, with 13 bases in between. CDR1 and CDR2 from the germline V gene are MDHEN and SYDVKM. The CDR3 extends over 16 amino acids. CDR3 sequence: CASSYTPTLAKNIQYF. CDR3 bases: TGTGCCAGCAGTTATACGCCTACGTTAGCCAAAAACATTCAGTACTTC.

The genes are TRBV28 and TRBJ2-7, with 12 bases matching TRBD2. Trimming at V came to 4 bases and at J to 5 bases, leaving 6 bases not matched to a gene. The CDR3 sequence is 15 residues long. Germline lookup yields CDR1 MDHEN and CDR2 SYDVKM. In nucleotides, the CDR3 is TGTGCCAGCAGTTCGCTAGCGGGAGGGAAAGACGAGCAGTACTTC. Protein: CASSSLAGGKDEQYF.

The CDR3 bases are TGTGCCAGCAGCGAGGACAGCACCCTCCCTGGAGCTTTCTTT. As protein: CASSEDSTLPGAFF. This chain uses TRBV16 with TRBJ1-1, with D possibly TRBD1 on 6 matching bases. Looked up from germline, CDR1 is KGHSY and CDR2 is FQNENV. Deletions cut 5 bases from V and 10 bases from J, with 20 bases between. CDR3 length: 14 residues.